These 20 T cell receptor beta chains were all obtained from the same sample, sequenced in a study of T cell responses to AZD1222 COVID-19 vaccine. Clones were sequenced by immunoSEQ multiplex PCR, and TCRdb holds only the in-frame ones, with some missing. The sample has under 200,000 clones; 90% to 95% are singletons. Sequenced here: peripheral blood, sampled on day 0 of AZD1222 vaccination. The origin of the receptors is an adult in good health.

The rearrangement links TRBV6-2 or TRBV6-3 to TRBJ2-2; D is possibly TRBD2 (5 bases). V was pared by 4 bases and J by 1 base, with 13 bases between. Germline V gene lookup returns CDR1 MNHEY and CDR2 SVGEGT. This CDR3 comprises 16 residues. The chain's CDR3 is CASSSPLGENTGELFF. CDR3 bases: TGTGCCAGCAGTTCACCTTTGGGAGAGAACACCGGGGAGCTGTTTTTT.

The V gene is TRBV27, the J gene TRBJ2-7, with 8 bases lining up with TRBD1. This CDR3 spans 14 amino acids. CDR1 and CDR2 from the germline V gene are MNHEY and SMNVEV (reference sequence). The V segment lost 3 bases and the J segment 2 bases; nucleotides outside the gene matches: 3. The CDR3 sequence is CASSFEQGAYEQYF. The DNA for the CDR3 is TGTGCCAGCAGTTTCGAACAGGGGGCCTACGAGCAGTACTTC.

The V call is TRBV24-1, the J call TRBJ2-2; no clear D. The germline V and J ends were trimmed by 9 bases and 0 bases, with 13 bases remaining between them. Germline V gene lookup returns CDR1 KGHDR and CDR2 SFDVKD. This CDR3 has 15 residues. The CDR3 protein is CATESRLTNTGELFF. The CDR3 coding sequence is TGTGCCACCGAAAGCAGGTTGACGAACACCGGGGAGCTGTTTTTT.

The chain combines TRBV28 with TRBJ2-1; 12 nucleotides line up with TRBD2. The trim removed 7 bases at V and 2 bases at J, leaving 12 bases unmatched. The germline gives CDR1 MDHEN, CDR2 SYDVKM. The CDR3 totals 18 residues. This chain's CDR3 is CASNRPGLAGRTYNEQFF. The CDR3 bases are TGTGCCAGCAACCGACCAGGACTAGCGGGGAGGACCTACAATGAGCAGTTCTTC. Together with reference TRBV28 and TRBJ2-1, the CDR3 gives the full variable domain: DVKVTQSSRYLVKRTGEKVFLECVQDMDHENMFWYRQDPGLGLRLIYFSYDVKMKEKGDIPEGYSVSREKKERFSLILESASTNQTSMYLCASNRPGLAGRTYNEQFFGPGTRLTVL.

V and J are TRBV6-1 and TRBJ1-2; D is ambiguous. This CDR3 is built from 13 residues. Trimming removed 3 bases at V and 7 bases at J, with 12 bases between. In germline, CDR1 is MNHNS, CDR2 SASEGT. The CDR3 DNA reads TGTGCCAGCAGTGACCCCCACAGCAGTGGCTACACCTTC. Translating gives CASSDPHSSGYTF.

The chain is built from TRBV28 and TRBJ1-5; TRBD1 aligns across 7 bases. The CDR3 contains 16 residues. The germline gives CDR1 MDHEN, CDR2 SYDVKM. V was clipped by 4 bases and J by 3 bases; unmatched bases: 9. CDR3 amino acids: CASSSIYRGPNQPQHF. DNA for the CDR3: TGTGCCAGCAGTTCGATCTACAGGGGTCCCAATCAGCCCCAGCATTTT.

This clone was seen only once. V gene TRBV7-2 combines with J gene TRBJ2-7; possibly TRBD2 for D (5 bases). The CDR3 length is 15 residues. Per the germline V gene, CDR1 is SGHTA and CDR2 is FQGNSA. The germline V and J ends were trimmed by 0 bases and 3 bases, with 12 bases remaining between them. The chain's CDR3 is CASSLALTLGYEQYF. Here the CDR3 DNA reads TGTGCCAGCAGCTTAGCGCTAACACTAGGCTACGAGCAGTACTTC.

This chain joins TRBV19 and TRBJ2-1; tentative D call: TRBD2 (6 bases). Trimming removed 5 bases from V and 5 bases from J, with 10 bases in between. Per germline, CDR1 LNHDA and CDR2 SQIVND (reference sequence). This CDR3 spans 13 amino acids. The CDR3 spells CASSPAGNNEQFF. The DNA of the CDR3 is TGTGCCAGTAGTCCCGCGGGGAACAATGAGCAGTTCTTC.

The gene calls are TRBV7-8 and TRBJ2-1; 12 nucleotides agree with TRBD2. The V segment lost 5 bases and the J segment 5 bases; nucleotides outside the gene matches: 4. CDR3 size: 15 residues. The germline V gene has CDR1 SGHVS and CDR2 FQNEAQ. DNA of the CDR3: TGTGCCAGCAGCCCCGGACTAGCGGGACACAATGAGCAGTTCTTC. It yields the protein CASSPGLAGHNEQFF. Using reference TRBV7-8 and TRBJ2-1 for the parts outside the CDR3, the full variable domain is GAGVSQSPRYKVAKRGQDVALRCDPISGHVSLFWYQQALGQGPEFLTYFQNEAQLDKSGLPSDRFFAERPEGSVSTLKIQRTQQEDSAVYLCASSPGLAGHNEQFFGPGTRLTVL.

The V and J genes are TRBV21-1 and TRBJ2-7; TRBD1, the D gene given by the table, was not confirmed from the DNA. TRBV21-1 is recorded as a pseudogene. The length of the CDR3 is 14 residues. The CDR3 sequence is CASSVRDSSYEQYF. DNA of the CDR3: TGTGCCAGCAGCGTTCGGGACAGCTCCTACGAGCAGTACTTC.

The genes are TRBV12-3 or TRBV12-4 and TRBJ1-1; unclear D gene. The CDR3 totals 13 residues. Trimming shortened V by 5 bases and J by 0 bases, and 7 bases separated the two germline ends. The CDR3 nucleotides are TGTGCCAGCAGTCCGAACATGAACACTGAAGCTTTCTTT. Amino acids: CASSPNMNTEAFF.

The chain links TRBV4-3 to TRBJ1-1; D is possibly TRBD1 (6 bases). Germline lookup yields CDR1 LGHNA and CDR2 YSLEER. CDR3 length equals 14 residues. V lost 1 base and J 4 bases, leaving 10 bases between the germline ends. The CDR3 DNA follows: TGCGCCAGCAGCCAAGCAGGGGTTGTCACTGAAGCTTTCTTT. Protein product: CASSQAGVVTEAFF.

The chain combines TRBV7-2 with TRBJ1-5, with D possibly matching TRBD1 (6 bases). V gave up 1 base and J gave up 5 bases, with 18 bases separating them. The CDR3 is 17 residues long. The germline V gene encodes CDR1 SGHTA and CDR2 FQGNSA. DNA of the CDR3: TGTGCCAGCAGCTTAGAATCTTTGGGGGCCCTTCATCAGCCCCAGCATTTT. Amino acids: CASSLESLGALHQPQHF.

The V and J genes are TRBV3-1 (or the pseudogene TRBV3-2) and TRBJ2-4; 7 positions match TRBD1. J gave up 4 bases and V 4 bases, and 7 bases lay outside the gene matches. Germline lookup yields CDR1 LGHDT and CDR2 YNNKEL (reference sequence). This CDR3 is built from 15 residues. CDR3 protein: CASSPRDRGKNIQYF. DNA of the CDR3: TGTGCCAGCAGCCCCCGGGACAGAGGGAAAAACATTCAGTACTTC.

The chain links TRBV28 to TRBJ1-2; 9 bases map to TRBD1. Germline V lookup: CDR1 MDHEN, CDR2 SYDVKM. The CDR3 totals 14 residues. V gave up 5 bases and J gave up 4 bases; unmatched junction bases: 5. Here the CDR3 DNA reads TGTGCCAGCAGTCCCACAGGGGGCTTCTATGGCTACACCTTC. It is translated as CASSPTGGFYGYTF.

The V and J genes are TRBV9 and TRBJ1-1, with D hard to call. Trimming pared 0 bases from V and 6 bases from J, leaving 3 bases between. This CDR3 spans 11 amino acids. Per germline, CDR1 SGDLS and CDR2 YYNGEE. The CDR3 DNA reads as TGTGCCAGCAGCGTAGGACCTGAAGCTTTCTTT. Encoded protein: CASSVGPEAFF.

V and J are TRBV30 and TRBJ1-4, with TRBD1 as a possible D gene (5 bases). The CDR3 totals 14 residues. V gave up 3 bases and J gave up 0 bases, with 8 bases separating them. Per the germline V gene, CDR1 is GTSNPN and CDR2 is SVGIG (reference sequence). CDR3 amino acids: CAWRSGATNEKLFF. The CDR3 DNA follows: TGTGCCTGGAGATCGGGGGCAACTAATGAAAAACTGTTTTTT.

CDR3 sequence reads: CASSVDAGAEQYF. In DNA form, the CDR3 reads TGTGCCAGCAGTGTCGACGCGGGTGCCGAGCAGTACTTC. V usage is TRBV6-4 and J usage is TRBJ2-7, with TRBD2 as a possible D gene (5 bases). Germline V gene data show CDR1 as MRHNA and CDR2 as SNTAGT. V shed 4 bases and J shed 6 bases, with 13 bases lying between them. CDR3 length: 13 amino acids.

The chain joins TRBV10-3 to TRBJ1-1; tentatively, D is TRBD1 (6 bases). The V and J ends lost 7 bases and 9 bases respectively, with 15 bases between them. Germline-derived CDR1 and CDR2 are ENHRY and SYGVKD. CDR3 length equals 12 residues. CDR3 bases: TGTGCCATCACCCAGGACAGCGGCCAAGCTTTCTTT. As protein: CAITQDSGQAFF.

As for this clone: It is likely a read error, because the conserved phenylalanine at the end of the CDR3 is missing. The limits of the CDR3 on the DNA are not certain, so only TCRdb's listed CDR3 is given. CDR3 sequence reads: CASGLVRADAECPFV. The rearrangement links TRBV12-5 to TRBJ1-4. In germline, CDR1 is LGHNT, CDR2 FRNRAP. The CDR3 numbers 15 amino acids, ends counted.